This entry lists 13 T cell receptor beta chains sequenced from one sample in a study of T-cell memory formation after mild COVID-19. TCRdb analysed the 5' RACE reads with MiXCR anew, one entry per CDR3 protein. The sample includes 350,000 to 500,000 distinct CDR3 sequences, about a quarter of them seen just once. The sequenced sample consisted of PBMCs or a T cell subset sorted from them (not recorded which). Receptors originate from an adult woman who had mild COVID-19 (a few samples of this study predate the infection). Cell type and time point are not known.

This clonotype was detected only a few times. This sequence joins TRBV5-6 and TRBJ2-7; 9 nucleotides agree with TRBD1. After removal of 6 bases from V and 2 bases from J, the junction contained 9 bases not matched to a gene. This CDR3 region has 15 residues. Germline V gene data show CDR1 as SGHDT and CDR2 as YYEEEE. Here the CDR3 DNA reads TGTGCCAGCACTGAGCCGGGACAGGGCCCCTACGAGCAGTACTTC. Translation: CASTEPGQGPYEQYF.

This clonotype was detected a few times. The CDR3 sequence is CASSSSGQGQSTDTQYF. The CDR3 region has the DNA TGTGCCAGCAGTTCCTCGGGACAGGGGCAAAGCACAGATACGCAGTATTTT. The chain carries TRBV27 and TRBJ2-3, with 10 bases lining up with TRBD1. Germline trimming cut 4 bases from V and 0 bases from J; bases unmatched to any gene: 7. Germline V gene data show CDR1 as MNHEY and CDR2 as SMNVEV (reference sequence). The CDR3 sequence is 17 residues long.

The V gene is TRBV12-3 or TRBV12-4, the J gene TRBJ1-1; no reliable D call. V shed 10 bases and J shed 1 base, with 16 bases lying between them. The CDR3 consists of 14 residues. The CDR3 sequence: CATSQGSKNTEAFF. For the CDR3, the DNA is TGTGCCACCTCCCAAGGAAGCAAGAACACTGAAGCTTTCTTT.

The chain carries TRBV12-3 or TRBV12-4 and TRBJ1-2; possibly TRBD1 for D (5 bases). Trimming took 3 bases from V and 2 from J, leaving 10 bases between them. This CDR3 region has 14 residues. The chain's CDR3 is CASSFGTENYGYTF. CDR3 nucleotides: TGTGCCAGCAGTTTTGGGACGGAGAACTATGGCTACACCTTC.

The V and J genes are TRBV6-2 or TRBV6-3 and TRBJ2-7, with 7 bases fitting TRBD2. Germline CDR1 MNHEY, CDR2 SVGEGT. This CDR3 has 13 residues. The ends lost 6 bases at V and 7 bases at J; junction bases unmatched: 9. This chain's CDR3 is CASSTGTTGEQYF. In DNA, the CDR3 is TGTGCCAGCAGCACCGGGACTACGGGGGAGCAGTACTTC.

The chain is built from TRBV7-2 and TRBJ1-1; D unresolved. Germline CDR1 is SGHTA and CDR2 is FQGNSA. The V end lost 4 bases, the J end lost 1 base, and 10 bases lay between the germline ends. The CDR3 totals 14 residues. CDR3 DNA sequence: TGTGCCAGCAGCTCATACGACGGGAACACTGAAGCTTTCTTT. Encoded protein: CASSSYDGNTEAFF.

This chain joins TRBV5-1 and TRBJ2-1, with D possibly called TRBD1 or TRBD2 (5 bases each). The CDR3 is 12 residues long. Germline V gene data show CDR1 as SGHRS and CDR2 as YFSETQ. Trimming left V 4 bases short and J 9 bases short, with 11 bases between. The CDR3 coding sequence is TGCGCCAGCAGCCGGAGTGGGGGTGAGCAGTTCTTC. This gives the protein CASSRSGGEQFF.

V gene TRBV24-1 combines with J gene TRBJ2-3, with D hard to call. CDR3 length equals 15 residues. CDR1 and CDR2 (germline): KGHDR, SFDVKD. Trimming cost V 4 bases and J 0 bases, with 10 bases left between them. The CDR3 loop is CATSEQYPSTDTQYF. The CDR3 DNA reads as TGTGCCACCAGTGAACAGTACCCCAGCACAGATACGCAGTATTTT.

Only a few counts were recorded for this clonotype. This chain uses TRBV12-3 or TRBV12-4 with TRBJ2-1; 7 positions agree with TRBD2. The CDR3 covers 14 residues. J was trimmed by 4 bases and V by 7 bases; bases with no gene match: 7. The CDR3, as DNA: TGTGCCAGCAATTGGGGAGGGGCGTACAATGAGCAGTTCTTC. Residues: CASNWGGAYNEQFF.

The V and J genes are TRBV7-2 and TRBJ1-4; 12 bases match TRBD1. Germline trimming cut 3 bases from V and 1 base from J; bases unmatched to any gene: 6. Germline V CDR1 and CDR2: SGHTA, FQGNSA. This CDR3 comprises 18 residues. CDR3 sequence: CASSLWDRGLVTNEKLFF. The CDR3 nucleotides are TGTGCCAGCAGCTTGTGGGACAGGGGGCTTGTAACTAATGAAAAACTGTTTTTT.

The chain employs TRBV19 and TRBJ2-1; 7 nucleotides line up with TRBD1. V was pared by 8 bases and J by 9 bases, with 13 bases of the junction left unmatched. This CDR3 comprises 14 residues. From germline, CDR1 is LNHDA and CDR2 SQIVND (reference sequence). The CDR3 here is CASAKTRDSGEQFF. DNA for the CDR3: TGTGCCAGTGCTAAAACCCGGGACAGCGGTGAGCAGTTCTTC.

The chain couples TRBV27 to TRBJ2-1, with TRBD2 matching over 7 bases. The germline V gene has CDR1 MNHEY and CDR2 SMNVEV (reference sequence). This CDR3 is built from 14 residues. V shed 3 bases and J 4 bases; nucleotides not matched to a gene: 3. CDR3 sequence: CASSFGGRYNEQFF. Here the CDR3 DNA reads TGTGCCAGCAGTTTCGGGGGGAGGTACAATGAGCAGTTCTTC.

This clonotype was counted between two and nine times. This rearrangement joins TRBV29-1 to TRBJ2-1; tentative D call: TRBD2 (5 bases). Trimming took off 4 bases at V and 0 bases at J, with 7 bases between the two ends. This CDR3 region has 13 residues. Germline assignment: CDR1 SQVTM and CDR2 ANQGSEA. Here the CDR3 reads CSVARGSYNEQFF. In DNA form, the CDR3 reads TGCAGCGTTGCTCGGGGCTCCTACAATGAGCAGTTCTTC.